The 16 T cell receptor beta chains below were found in one sample sequenced in a study of blood T cell repertoires in COVID-19. Assay used: immunoSEQ multiplex PCR; TCRdb lists only in-frame clones, some missing. The sample shows roughly 250,000 clones, approximately 87% of them seen only once. The source material was peripheral blood. These receptors were collected from a woman between 25 and 40 years old with COVID-19, enrolled during active disease.

CDR3 sequence (DNA): TGTGCCAGCAGCTCAACCAGAGGACAGGGGATAGAGCAGTACTTC. Amino acid sequence: CASSSTRGQGIEQYF. The chain is built from TRBV7-2 and TRBJ2-7; 9 bases agree with TRBD1. Unmatched junction bases numbered 11, after V lost 4 bases and J lost 7 bases. CDR1 and CDR2 (germline): SGHTA, FQGNSA. The CDR3 is 15 amino acids.

The chain joins TRBV5-1 to TRBJ2-7, with 7 positions matching TRBD2. The CDR3 runs 16 residues. The germline CDR1 and CDR2 sequences are SGHRS and YFSETQ. V shed 0 bases, J shed 3 bases, and the junction held 9 bases outside the gene matches. In DNA form, the CDR3 reads TGCGCCAGCAGCTTGGAGGCAGCGGGAAGAGGCTACGAGCAGTACTTC. Translated, it gives CASSLEAAGRGYEQYF.

The chain is built from TRBV11-3 and TRBJ1-1; 8 nucleotides agree with TRBD1. The CDR3 extends over 16 amino acids. The germline gives CDR1 SGHNT, CDR2 YENEEA. V lost 5 bases to trimming and J lost 1 base; unmatched junction nucleotides: 9. CDR3 DNA sequence: TGTGCCAGCAGCCCTGGACAGGGCAGAGGGAACACTGAAGCTTTCTTT. It is translated as CASSPGQGRGNTEAFF. The complete variable domain, with remaining parts taken from reference TRBV11-3 and TRBJ1-1, reads EAGVVQSPRYKIIEKKQPVAFWCNPISGHNTLYWYLQNLGQGPELLIRYENEEAVDDSQLPKDRFSAERLKGVDSTLKIQPAELGDSAVYLCASSPGQGRGNTEAFFGQGTRLTVV.

The rearrangement uses TRBV18 and TRBJ1-5; TRBD1 aligns across 8 bases. Germline CDR1 reads KGHSH; CDR2 reads LQKENI. The CDR3 consists of 16 residues. The V segment lost 6 bases and the J segment 4 bases; nucleotides outside the gene matches: 11. CDR3 loop: CASSPPDRDKNQPQHF. CDR3 bases: TGTGCCAGCTCTCCTCCGGACAGGGATAAAAATCAGCCCCAGCATTTT. Drawing the rest from reference TRBV18 and TRBJ1-5, the complete variable domain is NAGVMQNPRHLVRRRGQEARLRCSPMKGHSHVYWYRQLPEEGLKFMVYLQKENIIDESGMPKERFSAEFPKEGPSILRIQQVVRGDSAAYFCASSPPDRDKNQPQHFGDGTRLSIL.

The gene calls are TRBV20-1 and TRBJ1-5; TRBD1 might be the D (5 bases). V lost 3 bases to trimming and J lost 1 base, with 16 bases between them. CDR3 length: 16 amino acids. In germline, CDR1 is DFQATT, CDR2 SNEGSKA (reference sequence). CDR3 bases: TGCAGTGCTAGTACCGGGGGGTTTTTGAGCAATCAGCCCCAGCATTTT. It is translated as CSASTGGFLSNQPQHF.

J is TRBJ1-5 and V is TRBV19; D possibly corresponds to TRBD1 (5 bases). Germline values: CDR1 LNHDA, CDR2 SQIVND (reference sequence). Trimming removed 2 bases from V and 7 bases from J, with 12 bases in between. CDR3 size: 14 residues. CDR3 sequence reads: CASSIRDYAQPQHF. As DNA, the CDR3 is TGTGCCAGTAGTATACGGGACTACGCCCAGCCCCAGCATTTT.

The chain combines TRBV6-5 with TRBJ2-2; TRBD2 might be the D (6 bases). Germline CDR1 reads MNHEY; CDR2 reads SVGAGI. Trimming cost V 8 bases and J 7 bases, with 17 bases left between them. CDR3 length: 14 amino acids. The CDR3 nucleotides read TGTGCCAGCCAACACCTTGCGGGGCGCGGGGAGCTGTTTTTT. Translated, it gives CASQHLAGRGELFF.

The J gene is TRBJ1-1, the V gene TRBV11-2, with 8 nucleotides matching TRBD1. CDR1 SGHAT and CDR2 FQNNGV come from the germline V gene. This CDR3 comprises 17 residues. With V trimmed by 4 bases and J by 4 bases, 14 bases remained unmatched. The CDR3 sequence is CASSSSPGGSLVTEAFF. As DNA, the CDR3 is TGTGCCAGCAGCTCATCCCCAGGGGGCTCGTTGGTCACTGAAGCTTTCTTT.

V and J are TRBV7-9 and TRBJ2-1, with 9 nucleotides matching TRBD2. Germline CDR1 reads SEHNR; CDR2 reads FQNEAQ (reference sequence). V shed 2 bases and J 5 bases; nucleotides not matched to a gene: 4. The CDR3 loop spans 15 amino acids. Here the CDR3 DNA reads TGTGCCAGCAGCTTAATGAGCGGGGGGAACAATGAGCAGTTCTTC. It is translated as CASSLMSGGNNEQFF. Complete variable domain (other parts from reference TRBV7-9 and TRBJ2-1): DTGVSQNPRHKITKRGQNVTFRCDPISEHNRLYWYRQTLGQGPEFLTYFQNEAQLEKSRLLSDRFSAERPKGSFSTLEIQRTEQGDSAMYLCASSLMSGGNNEQFFGPGTRLTVL.

About this clone itself: At one end the junction does not follow the germline gene, possibly because of a read error. The chain has TRBV27 and TRBJ2-2, with D unclear. This CDR3 spans 15 amino acids. From germline, CDR1 is MNHEY and CDR2 SMNVEV (reference sequence). The CDR3 DNA reads as TGTGCCAGCAGTCTATCCAGGTCGTTAACCGGGGAGCTGTTTTTT. Translating it yields CASSLSRSLTGELFF.

The V gene is TRBV28, the J gene TRBJ1-6; D is unclear. The V gene's germline CDR1 is MDHEN and CDR2 SYDVKM. Trimming cost V 2 bases and J 7 bases, with 6 bases left between them. CDR3 length equals 13 residues. CDR3 bases: TGTGCCAGCAGTTTACAGGTGAATTCACCCCTCCACTTT. Amino acids: CASSLQVNSPLHF.

The genes are TRBV10-2 and TRBJ2-1; TRBD2 aligns across 12 bases. V was clipped by 8 bases and J by 1 base; unmatched bases: 9. The V gene's germline CDR1 is WSHSY and CDR2 SAAADI. The CDR3 runs 17 residues. CDR3 DNA: TGCGCCAGCGAGGATAGACTAGCGGGGGCTTCCTACAATGAGCAGTTCTTC. Protein sequence: CASEDRLAGASYNEQFF.

The gene calls are TRBV5-1 and TRBJ2-2; D gene unclear. CDR1 is SGHRS and CDR2 is YFSETQ in the germline V gene. This CDR3 has 13 residues. V was cut by 2 bases and J by 3 bases, with 5 bases left in between. The CDR3 spells CASSFSDTGELFF. The CDR3 DNA sequence: TGCGCCAGCAGCTTTTCTGACACCGGGGAGCTGTTTTTT.

The chain combines TRBV7-9 with TRBJ2-7; 7 positions match TRBD1. The V and J ends lost 7 bases and 1 base, in that order; junction bases with no gene match: 4. Germline V gene sequence: CDR1 SEHNR, CDR2 FQNEAQ (reference sequence). The CDR3 contains 13 residues. The CDR3 DNA is TGTGCCAGCACCCAGACAGGGTCCTACGAGCAGTACTTC. This gives the protein CASTQTGSYEQYF.

The chain carries TRBV21-1 and TRBJ2-7; no check of the table's D call, TRBD2, against the DNA was made. TRBV21-1 is shown as a pseudogene. There are 15 residues in the CDR3. The CDR3 protein is CASKSPRGREDEQYF. The CDR3 DNA follows: TGTGCCAGCAAATCACCACGGGGCAGGGAGGACGAGCAGTACTTC.

This clone is a singleton in its sample. The chain uses TRBV29-1 and TRBJ2-1; 16 bases are shared with TRBD2. There are 15 residues in the CDR3. CDR1 is SQVTM, CDR2 ANQGSEA, per germline. Trimming at V came to 8 bases and at J to 3 bases, leaving 4 bases not matched to a gene. CDR3 DNA sequence: TGCAGCACGGGACTAGCGGGGGGGGTCTACAATGAGCAGTTCTTC. It yields the protein CSTGLAGGVYNEQFF.